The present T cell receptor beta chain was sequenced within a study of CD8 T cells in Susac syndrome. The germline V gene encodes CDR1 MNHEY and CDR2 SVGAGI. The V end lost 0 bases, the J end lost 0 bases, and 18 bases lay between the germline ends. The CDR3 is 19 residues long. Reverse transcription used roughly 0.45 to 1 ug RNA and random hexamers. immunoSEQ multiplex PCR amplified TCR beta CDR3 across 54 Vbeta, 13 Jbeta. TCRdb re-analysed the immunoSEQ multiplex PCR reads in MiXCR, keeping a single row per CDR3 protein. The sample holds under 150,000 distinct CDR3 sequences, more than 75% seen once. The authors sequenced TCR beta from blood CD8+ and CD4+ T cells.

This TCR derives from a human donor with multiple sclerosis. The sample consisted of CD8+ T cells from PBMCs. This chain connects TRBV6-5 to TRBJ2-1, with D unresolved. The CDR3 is CASSYSSGWPGSSYNEQFF. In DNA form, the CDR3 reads TGTGCCAGCAGTTACTCGTCCGGATGGCCGGGTTCCTCCTACAATGAGCAGTTCTTC.